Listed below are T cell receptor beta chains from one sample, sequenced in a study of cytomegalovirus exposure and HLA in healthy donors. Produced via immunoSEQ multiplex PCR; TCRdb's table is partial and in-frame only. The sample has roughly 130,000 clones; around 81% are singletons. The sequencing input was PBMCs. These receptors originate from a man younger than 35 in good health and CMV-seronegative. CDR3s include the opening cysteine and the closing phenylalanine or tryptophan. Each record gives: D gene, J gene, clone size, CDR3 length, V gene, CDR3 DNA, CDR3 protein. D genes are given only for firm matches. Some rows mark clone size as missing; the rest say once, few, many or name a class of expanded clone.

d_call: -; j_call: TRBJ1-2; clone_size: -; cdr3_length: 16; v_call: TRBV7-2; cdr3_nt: TGTGCCAGCAGCCCGACAGGTCGACCTTTATTCTATGGCTACACCTTC; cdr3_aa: CASSPTGRPLFYGYTF
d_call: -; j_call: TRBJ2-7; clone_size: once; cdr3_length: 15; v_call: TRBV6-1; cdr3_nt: TGTGCCAGCAGAGACGGAGCCGTCCTCGCCTACGAGCAGTACTTC; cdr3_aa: CASRDGAVLAYEQYF
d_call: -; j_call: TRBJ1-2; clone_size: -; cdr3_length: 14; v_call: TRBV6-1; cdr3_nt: TGTGCCAGCAGTGAATATGGACAGACTAATGGCTACACCTTC; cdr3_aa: CASSEYGQTNGYTF
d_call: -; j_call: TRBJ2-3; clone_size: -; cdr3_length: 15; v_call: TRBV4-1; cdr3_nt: TGCGCCAGCAGCCAATGGGGCGGGGGCACAGATACGCAGTATTTT; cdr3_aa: CASSQWGGGTDTQYF
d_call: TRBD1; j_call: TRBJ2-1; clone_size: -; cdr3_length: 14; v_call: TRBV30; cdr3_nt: TGTGCCTGGAGATCACTCGGGACAGGGAATGAGCAGTTCTTC; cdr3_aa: CAWRSLGTGNEQFF
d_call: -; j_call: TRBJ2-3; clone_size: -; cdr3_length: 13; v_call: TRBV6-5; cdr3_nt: TGTGCCAGCAGTTACTCGAATGGAGGGATGCAGTATTTT; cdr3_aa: CASSYSNGGMQYF
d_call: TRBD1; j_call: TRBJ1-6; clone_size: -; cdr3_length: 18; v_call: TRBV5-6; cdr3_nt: TGTGCCAGCAGCTTGGCCAGAGGGGGACAGGGAGTAAATTCACCCCTCCACTTT; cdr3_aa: CASSLARGGQGVNSPLHF
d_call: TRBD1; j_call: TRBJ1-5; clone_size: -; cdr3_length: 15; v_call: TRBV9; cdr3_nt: TGTGCCAGCAGCGTATCTGGGACAGGGAATCAGCCCCAGCATTTT; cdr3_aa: CASSVSGTGNQPQHF
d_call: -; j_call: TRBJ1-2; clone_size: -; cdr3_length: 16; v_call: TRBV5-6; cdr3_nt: TGTGCCAGCACCCTAACGGGGGGGTCCGCTAACTATGGCTACACCTTC; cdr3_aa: CASTLTGGSANYGYTF
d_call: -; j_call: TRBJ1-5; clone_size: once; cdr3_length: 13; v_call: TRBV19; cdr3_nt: TGTGCCAGTAGTATGGGGGGGTATCAGCCCCAGCATTTT; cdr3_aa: CASSMGGYQPQHF
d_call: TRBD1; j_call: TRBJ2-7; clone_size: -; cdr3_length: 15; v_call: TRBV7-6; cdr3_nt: TGTGCCAGCAGCTTAGTAGACAGGGGAACCTACGAGCAGTACTTC; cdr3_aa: CASSLVDRGTYEQYF
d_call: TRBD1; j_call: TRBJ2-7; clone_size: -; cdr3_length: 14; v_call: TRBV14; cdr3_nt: TGTGCCAGCAGCCCCGACAGGGGGCTCTACGAGCAGTACTTC; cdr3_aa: CASSPDRGLYEQYF
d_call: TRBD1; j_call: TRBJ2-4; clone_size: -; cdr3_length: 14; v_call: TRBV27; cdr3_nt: TGTGCCAGCAGTCCCCGACAGGGCGGCAACATTCAGTACTTC; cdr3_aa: CASSPRQGGNIQYF
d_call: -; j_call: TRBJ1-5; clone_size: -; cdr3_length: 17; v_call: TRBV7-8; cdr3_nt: TGTGCCAGCAGCTTAGGAGGGACAAGTAGGAGCAATCAGCCCCAGCATTTT; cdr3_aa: CASSLGGTSRSNQPQHF
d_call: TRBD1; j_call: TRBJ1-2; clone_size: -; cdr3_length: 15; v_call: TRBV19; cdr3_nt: TGTGCCAGCCTCTCGAGGGACAGGGAAGACTATGGCTACACCTTC; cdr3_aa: CASLSRDREDYGYTF
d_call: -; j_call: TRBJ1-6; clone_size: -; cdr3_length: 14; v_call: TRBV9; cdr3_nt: TGTGCCAGCCAGGATACCTCCTATAATTCACCCCTCCACTTT; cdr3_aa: CASQDTSYNSPLHF
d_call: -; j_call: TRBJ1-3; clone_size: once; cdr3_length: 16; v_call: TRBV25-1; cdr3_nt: TGTGCCAGCAGTGAATATGGGGGAGGTTCTGGAAACACCATATATTTT; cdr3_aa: CASSEYGGGSGNTIYF
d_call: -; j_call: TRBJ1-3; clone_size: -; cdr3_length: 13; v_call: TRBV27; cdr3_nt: TGTGCCAGCAGTCCGCTACAGGGAAACACCATATATTTT; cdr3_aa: CASSPLQGNTIYF
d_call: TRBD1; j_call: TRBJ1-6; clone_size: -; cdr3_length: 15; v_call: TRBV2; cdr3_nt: TGTGCCAGCAGCCTAGACAGGGGCGGTACTTCACCCCTCCACTTT; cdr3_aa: CASSLDRGGTSPLHF
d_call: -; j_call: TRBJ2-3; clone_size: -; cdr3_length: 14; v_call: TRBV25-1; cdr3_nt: TGTGCCAGCAGTGACGCGGCCAGCACAGATACGCAGTATTTT; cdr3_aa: CASSDAASTDTQYF
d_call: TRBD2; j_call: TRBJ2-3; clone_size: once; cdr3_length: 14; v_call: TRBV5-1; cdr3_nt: TGCGCCAGCAGCGACCGGGGGGGCATTGATACGCAGTATTTT; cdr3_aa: CASSDRGGIDTQYF
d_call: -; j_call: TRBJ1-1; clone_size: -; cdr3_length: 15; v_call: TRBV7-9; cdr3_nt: TGTGCCAGCAGGATGAACTCTGGAGGGAACACTGAAGCTTTCTTT; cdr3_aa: CASRMNSGGNTEAFF
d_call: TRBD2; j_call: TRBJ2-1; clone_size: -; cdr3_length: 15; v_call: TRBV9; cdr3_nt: TGTGCCAGCAGCGATAGACTAGCGGGGGATGATGAGCAGTTCTTC; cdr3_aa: CASSDRLAGDDEQFF
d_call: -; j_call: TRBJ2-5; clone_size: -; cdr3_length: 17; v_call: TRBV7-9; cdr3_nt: TGTGCCAGCAGCTTAAGTCGTTTGGGCCGGCCTTCGGAGACCCAGTACTTC; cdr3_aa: CASSLSRLGRPSETQYF
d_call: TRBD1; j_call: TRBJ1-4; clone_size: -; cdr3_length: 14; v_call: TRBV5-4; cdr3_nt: TGTGCCAGTGCCGACAGGGGCACTAATGAAAAACTGTTTTTT; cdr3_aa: CASADRGTNEKLFF
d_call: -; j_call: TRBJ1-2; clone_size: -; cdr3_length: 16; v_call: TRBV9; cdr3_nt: TGTGCCAGCAGCGTAGCTAGTTCTGGTGGCAACTATGGCTACACCTTC; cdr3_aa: CASSVASSGGNYGYTF
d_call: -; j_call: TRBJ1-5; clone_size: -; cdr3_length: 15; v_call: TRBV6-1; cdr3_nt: TGTGCCAGCAGTGAAGTCTCGAGGAGAAATCAGCCCCAGCATTTT; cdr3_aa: CASSEVSRRNQPQHF
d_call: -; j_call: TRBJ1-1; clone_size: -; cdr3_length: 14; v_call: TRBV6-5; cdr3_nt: TGTGCCAGCAGTAGGAGCTCCATGAACACTGAAGCTTTCTTT; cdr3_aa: CASSRSSMNTEAFF
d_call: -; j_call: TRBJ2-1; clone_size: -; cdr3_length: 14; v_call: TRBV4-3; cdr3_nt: TGCGCCAGCAGCCAAGATGCGGGGCGGAGAGAGCAGTTCTTC; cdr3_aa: CASSQDAGRREQFF
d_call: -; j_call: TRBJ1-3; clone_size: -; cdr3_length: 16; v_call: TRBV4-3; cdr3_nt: TGCGCCAGCAGCCAAGCCCTTGCAGGCCCAGGAAACACCATATATTTT; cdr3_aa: CASSQALAGPGNTIYF
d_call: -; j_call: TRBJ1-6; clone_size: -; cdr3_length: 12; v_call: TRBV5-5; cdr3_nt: TGTGCCAGCAGCTCGTCCGGGACAATGCTCCACTTT; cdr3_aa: CASSSSGTMLHF
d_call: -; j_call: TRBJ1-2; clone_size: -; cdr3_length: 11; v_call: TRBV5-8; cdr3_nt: TGTGCCAGCAGCTTAGCGGGGGGCTACACCTTC; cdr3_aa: CASSLAGGYTF
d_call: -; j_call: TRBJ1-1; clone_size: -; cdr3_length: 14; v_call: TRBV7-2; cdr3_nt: TGTGCCAGCAGCTCACAGGTCCTGAACACTGAAGCTTTCTTT; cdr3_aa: CASSSQVLNTEAFF
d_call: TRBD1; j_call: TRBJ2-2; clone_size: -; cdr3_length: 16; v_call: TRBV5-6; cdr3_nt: TGTGCCAGCAGCTTACCAGGACAGGGGATCACCGGGGAGCTGTTTTTT; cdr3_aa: CASSLPGQGITGELFF
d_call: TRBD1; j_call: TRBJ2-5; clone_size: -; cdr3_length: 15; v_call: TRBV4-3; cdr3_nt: TGCGCCAGCAGCCAATGGGACAGGGAAAAAGAGACCCAGTACTTC; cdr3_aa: CASSQWDREKETQYF
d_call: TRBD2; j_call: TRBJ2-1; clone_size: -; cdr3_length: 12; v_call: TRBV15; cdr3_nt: TGTGCCACCAGCAGGGGGGAACGGGGGGAGTTCTTC; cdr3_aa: CATSRGERGEFF
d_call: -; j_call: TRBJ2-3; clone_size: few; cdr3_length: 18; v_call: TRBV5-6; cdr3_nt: TGTGCCAGCAGCTTGGATTTCCGGGGGGCCGGTTTGACAGATACGCAGTATTTT; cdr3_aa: CASSLDFRGAGLTDTQYF
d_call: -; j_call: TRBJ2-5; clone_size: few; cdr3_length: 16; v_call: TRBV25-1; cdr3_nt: TGTGCCAGCAGTGAGCCGAGGGGGGGCACCGCGGAGACCCAGTACTTC; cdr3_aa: CASSEPRGGTAETQYF
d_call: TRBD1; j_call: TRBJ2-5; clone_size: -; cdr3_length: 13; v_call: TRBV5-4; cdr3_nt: TGTGCCAGCAGCCGGCCAGGGGGAGAGACCCAGTACTTC; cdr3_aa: CASSRPGGETQYF
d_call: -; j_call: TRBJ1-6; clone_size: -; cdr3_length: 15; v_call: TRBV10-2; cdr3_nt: TGCGCCAGCAGCACCAGGACGGGGGGTAATTCACCCCTCCACTTT; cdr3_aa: CASSTRTGGNSPLHF
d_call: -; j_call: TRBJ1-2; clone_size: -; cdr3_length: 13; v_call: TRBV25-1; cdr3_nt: TGTGCCAGCAGTGCACGGGTGGGCTATGGCTACACCTTC; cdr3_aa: CASSARVGYGYTF
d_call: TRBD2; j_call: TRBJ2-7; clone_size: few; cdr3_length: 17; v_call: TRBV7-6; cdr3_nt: TGTGCCAGCAGCCCCGAAACTAGCGGGGGCCACCCCTACGAGCAGTACTTC; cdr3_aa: CASSPETSGGHPYEQYF
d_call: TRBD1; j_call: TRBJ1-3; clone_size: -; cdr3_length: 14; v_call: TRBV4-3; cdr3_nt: TGCGCCAGCAGCCAAGGGACAGGAGGAAACACCATATATTTT; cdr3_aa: CASSQGTGGNTIYF
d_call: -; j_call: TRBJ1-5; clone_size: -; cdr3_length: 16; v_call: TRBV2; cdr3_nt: TGTGCCAGCAGGATACTTAGCGGGACGGGAGCCCTAGCCCAGCATTTT; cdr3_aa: CASRILSGTGALAQHF
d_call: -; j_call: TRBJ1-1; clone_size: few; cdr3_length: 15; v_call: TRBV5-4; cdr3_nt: TGTGCCAGCCGGGTACAGGGTAGGGTGAACACTGAAGCTTTCTTT; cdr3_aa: CASRVQGRVNTEAFF
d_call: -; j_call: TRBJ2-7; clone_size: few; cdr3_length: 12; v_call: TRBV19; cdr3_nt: TGTGCCAGTAGTATGACAACCTACGAGCAGTACTTC; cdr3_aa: CASSMTTYEQYF
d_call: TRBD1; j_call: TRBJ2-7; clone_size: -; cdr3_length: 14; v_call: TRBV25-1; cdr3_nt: TGTGCCAGCAGTTCCCGGGACAGGGCCTACGAGCAGTACTTC; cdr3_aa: CASSSRDRAYEQYF
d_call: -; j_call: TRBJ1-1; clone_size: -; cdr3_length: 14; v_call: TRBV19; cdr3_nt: TGTGCCAGTAGTCGATATCAGATGAACACTGAAGCTTTCTTT; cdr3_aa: CASSRYQMNTEAFF
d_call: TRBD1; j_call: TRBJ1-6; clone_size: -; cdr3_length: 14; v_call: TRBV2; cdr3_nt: TGTGCCAGCAGTGTCGAGGACAGGGATTCACCCCTCCACTTT; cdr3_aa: CASSVEDRDSPLHF
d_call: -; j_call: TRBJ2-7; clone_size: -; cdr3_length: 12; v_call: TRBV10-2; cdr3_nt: TGCGCCAGCAGTCACTCCCTTTTTCCCCAGTACTTC; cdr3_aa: CASSHSLFPQYF
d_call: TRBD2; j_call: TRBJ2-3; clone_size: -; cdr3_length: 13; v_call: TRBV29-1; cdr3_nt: TGCAGCGTTGCCGGGGGGAGGACAGATACGCAGTATTTT; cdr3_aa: CSVAGGRTDTQYF
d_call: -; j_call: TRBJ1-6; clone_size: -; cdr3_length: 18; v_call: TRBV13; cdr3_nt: TGTGCCAGCAGCCGAAACCAAGCGGACGGACGGACGAATTCACCCCTCCACTTT; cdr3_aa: CASSRNQADGRTNSPLHF
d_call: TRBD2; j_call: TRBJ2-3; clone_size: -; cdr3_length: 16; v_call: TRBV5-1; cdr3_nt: TGCGCCAGCAGCTTGAGGACTAGCGGTGGCACAGATACGCAGTATTTT; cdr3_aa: CASSLRTSGGTDTQYF
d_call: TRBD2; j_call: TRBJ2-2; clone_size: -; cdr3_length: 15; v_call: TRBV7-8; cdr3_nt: TGTGCCAGCAGCCAGCGGGGGGGCAGGGTAGGGGAGCTGTTTTTT; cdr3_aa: CASSQRGGRVGELFF
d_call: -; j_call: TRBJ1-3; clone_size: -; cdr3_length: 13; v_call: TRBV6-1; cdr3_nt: TGTGCCAGCAGTGACTTTAATCCAAACACCATATATTTT; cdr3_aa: CASSDFNPNTIYF